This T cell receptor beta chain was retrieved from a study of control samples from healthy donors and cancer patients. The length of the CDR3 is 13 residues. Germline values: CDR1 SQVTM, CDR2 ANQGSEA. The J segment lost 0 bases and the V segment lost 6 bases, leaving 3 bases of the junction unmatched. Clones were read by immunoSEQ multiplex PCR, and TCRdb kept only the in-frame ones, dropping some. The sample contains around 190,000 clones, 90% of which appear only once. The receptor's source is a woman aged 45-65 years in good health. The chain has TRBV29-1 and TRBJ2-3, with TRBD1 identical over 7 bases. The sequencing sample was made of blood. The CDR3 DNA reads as TGCAGCGTAGGGGGCCGGAGCACAGATACGCAGTATTTT. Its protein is CSVGGRSTDTQYF.